The entry below gives a single T cell receptor beta chain sequence along with its context. Its specificity is unknown. The sample is drawn from a study of cytomegalovirus exposure and HLA in healthy donors. Points from the study as a whole: Rare TCR sequences dominated, though some public TCRs recurred in many donors.

Primers: 60 Vbeta forward and 13 Jbeta reverse. Sequencing used immunoSEQ multiplex PCR; TCRdb keeps in-frame clones, though not all of them. The sample carries roughly 170,000 clones, approximately 80% recorded once. This CDR3 spans 15 amino acids. CDR1 and CDR2 from the germline V gene are SNHLY and FYNNEI. V was clipped by 4 bases and J by 4 bases; unmatched bases: 6. The V and J genes are TRBV2 and TRBJ2-2; the match to TRBD2 covers 7 bases. This sequence was found in a man aged 25-40 years in good health and CMV-seropositive. Sequencing was carried out using PBMCs. In DNA, the CDR3 is TGTGCCAGCAGTGTCGAGCGGGGACGCACCGGGGAGCTGTTTTTT. Translating it yields CASSVERGRTGELFF.